This entry lists 7 T cell receptor beta chains sequenced from one sample in a study of T cell responses to AZD1222 COVID-19 vaccine. The table came from immunoSEQ multiplex PCR; TCRdb's copy has only in-frame clones and leaves some out. Of about 120,000 clones listed, around 90% are singletons. The specimen comprised peripheral blood, sampled 28 days after the second AZD1222 dose. Receptors originate from an adult who received the AZD1222 COVID-19 vaccine.

This chain links TRBV6-2 or TRBV6-3 with TRBJ1-2; TRBD1 matches 8 bases. Unmatched junction bases numbered 6, after V lost 5 bases and J lost 7 bases. Germline assignment: CDR1 MNHEY and CDR2 SVGEGT. The length of the CDR3 is 13 residues. CDR3: CASSTRGRSGYTF. CDR3 sequence (DNA): TGTGCCAGCAGTACCAGGGGGCGATCTGGCTACACCTTC.

The CDR3 sequence is CASSLGTGATNEKLFF. CDR3 nucleotide sequence: TGCGCCAGCAGCTTAGGTACCGGCGCAACTAATGAAAAACTGTTTTTT. J is TRBJ1-4 and V is TRBV5-1; D call uncertain. Trimming removed 2 bases from V and 0 bases from J, with 11 bases in between. This CDR3 is 16 amino acids long. Germline V lookup: CDR1 SGHRS, CDR2 YFSETQ.

The gene calls are TRBV7-6 and TRBJ2-1, with 8 bases lining up with TRBD2. The CDR3 sequence is 15 residues long. Germline V gene lookup returns CDR1 SGHVS and CDR2 FNYEAQ. The V and J ends lost 2 bases and 4 bases, in that order; junction bases with no gene match: 4. This CDR3 reads CASSLLGGGYNEQFF. In DNA, the CDR3 is TGTGCCAGCAGCTTATTGGGCGGGGGGTACAATGAGCAGTTCTTC.

V is TRBV10-3 and J is TRBJ2-3; 8 bases match TRBD2. The J segment lost 5 bases and the V segment lost 10 bases, leaving 8 bases of the junction unmatched. The CDR3 is 13 amino acids. Germline loops: CDR1 ENHRY, CDR2 SYGVKD. CDR3 in DNA: TGTGCCACCTCGGGGGGGGTTGGAGATACGCAGTATTTT. Its translation is CATSGGVGDTQYF.

The V and J genes are TRBV19 and TRBJ2-7; 7 bases are a match to TRBD1. The germline CDR1 and CDR2 sequences are LNHDA and SQIVND (reference sequence). Trimming removed 9 bases from V and 7 bases from J; junction bases left unmatched: 15. The CDR3 spans 14 residues. The CDR3 DNA follows: TGTGCCAGGACTGACAGGGTCCCTCGGAGGGAGCAGTACTTC. It codes for CARTDRVPRREQYF.

The chain joins TRBV5-5 to TRBJ1-4; 8 bases match TRBD1. Losses at the gene ends were 4 bases for V and 10 bases for J; bases not matched to a gene: 18. Germline V lookup: CDR1 SGHKS, CDR2 YYEKEE (reference sequence). The CDR3 covers 17 residues. The chain's CDR3 is CASSDNPGRGQLGKLFF. The CDR3 DNA reads TGTGCCAGCAGCGACAACCCCGGCAGGGGGCAGTTGGGAAAACTGTTTTTT.

This clone occurred once. The rearrangement uses TRBV18 and TRBJ1-1; no clear D. CDR1 is KGHSH and CDR2 is LQKENI in the germline V gene. Trimming took off 6 bases at V and 2 bases at J, with 13 bases between the two ends. CDR3 length: 14 amino acids. The DNA of the CDR3 is TGTGCCAGCTCCTCGGCAGGTGGTAACACTGAAGCTTTCTTT. Translating it yields CASSSAGGNTEAFF.